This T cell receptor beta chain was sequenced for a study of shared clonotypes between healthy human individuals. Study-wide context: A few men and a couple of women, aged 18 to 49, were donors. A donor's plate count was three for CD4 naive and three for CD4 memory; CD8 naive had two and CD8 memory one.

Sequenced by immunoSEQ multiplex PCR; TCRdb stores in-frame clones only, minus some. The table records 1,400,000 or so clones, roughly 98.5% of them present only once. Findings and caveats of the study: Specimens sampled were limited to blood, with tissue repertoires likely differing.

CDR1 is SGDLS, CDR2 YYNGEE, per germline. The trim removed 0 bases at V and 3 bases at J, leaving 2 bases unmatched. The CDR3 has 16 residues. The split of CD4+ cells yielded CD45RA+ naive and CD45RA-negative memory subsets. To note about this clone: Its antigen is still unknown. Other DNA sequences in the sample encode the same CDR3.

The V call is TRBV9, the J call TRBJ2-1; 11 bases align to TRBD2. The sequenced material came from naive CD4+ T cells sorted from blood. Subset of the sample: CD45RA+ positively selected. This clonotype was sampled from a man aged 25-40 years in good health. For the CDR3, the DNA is TGTGCCAGCAGCGTAGCCGGGACTAGCGGCTACAATGAGCAGTTCTTC. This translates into CASSVAGTSGYNEQFF.